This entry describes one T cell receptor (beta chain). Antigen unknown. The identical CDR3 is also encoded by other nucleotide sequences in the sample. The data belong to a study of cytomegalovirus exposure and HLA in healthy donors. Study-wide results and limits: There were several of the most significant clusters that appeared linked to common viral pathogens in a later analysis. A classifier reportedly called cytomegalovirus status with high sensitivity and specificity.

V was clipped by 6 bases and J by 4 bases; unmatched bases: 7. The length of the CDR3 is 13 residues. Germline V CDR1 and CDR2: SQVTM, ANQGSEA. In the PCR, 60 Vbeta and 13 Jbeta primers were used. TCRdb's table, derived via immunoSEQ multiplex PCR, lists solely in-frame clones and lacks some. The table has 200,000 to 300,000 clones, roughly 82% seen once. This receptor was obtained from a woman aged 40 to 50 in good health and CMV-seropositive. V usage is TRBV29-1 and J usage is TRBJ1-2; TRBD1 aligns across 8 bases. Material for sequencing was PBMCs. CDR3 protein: CSVEMDRAYGYTF. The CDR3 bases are TGCAGCGTGGAAATGGACAGGGCCTATGGCTACACCTTC.